These T cell receptor beta chains were read from a single sample in a study of blood T cell repertoires in COVID-19. The method was immunoSEQ multiplex PCR; TCRdb's version includes in-frame clones alone and lacks a portion of them. The data contain around 150,000 clones, approximately 80% of them singletons. Sequenced sample: peripheral blood. The receptors were sampled from an older man with acute or convalescent COVID-19. Both conserved end residues are part of each CDR3. D genes are given only for firm matches. Clone size appears in some rows only: once, few, many, or a class for an expanded clone.

J | V | D | size | DNA | CDR3
TRBJ2-2 | TRBV7-3 | TRBD2 | . | TGTGCCAGCAGCTCCTCGCGTGGCGCGGGGGGTCAGTACACCGGGGAGCTGTTTTTT | CASSSSRGAGGQYTGELFF
TRBJ2-2 | TRBV5-1 | . | . | TGCGCCAGCAGCCCAGACAGGTCTGCCGGGGAGCTGTTTTTT | CASSPDRSAGELFF
TRBJ2-6 | TRBV9 | TRBD1 | . | TGTGCCAGCAGCGTAGGGGGTGGGACAGGGTTATTCTCTGGGGCCAACGTCCTGACTTTC | CASSVGGGTGLFSGANVLTF
TRBJ2-7 | TRBV2 | TRBD1 | few | TGTGCCAGCAGTGAGAGGGGACAGGGTCGCTCCCTCCAGTACTTC | CASSERGQGRSLQYF
TRBJ1-5 | TRBV28 | TRBD1 | . | TGTGCCAGCACCGGGACAGCCGCTAATCAGCCCCAGCATTTT | CASTGTAANQPQHF
TRBJ2-1 | TRBV19 | . | once | TGTGCCAGTAGGATAGGAGGACTCCCGCCTTACAATGAGCAGTTCTTC | CASRIGGLPPYNEQFF
TRBJ2-6 | TRBV6-5 | . | . | TGTGCCAGCACCCTAAGGGGTTCCGGGGCCAACGTCCTGACTTTC | CASTLRGSGANVLTF
TRBJ2-3 | TRBV5-1 | TRBD2 | . | TGCGCCAGCAGCTTGGGACTAGCGGGGGCAGATACGCAGTATTTT | CASSLGLAGADTQYF
TRBJ2-1 | TRBV29-1 | . | . | TGCAGCGCGGCGGAGTCCTACAATGAGCAGTTCTTC | CSAAESYNEQFF
TRBJ1-1 | TRBV19 | . | . | TGTGCCAGTACGCGAGGAGGGGCTGTGAACACTGAAGCTTTCTTT | CASTRGGAVNTEAFF
TRBJ2-7 | TRBV29-1 | TRBD2 | once | TGCAGCGTTGAATGGGAGGGATCCTACGAGCAGTACTTC | CSVEWEGSYEQYF
TRBJ2-7 | TRBV11-3 | TRBD1 | . | TGTGCCAGCGGACAGGGGAACGAGCAGTACTTC | CASGQGNEQYF
TRBJ2-7 | TRBV28 | . | once | TGTGCCAGCAGTTGGGATCACAGAGGGAACGTCGAGCAGTACTTC | CASSWDHRGNVEQYF
TRBJ1-2 | TRBV7-8 | TRBD1 | once | TGTGCCAGCAGCAGGACAGGGGAGTATGGCTACACCTTC | CASSRTGEYGYTF
TRBJ2-3 | TRBV6-5 | . | . | TGTGCCAGCAAAGTAGCGGCTAGCACAGATACGCAGTATTTT | CASKVAASTDTQYF
TRBJ2-5 | TRBV7-2 | TRBD2 | . | TGTGCCAGCAGCTTAGTGGGACTAGCGATCGAGACCCAGTACTTC | CASSLVGLAIETQYF
TRBJ1-2 | TRBV11-2 | . | . | TGTGCCAGCAGCTTAGAAGCAGGGAAAAGGGATGGCTACACCTTC | CASSLEAGKRDGYTF
TRBJ2-5 | TRBV7-6 | . | . | TGTGCCAGCAGCTTAACACCACAGGTTGGAGAGACCCAGTACTTC | CASSLTPQVGETQYF
TRBJ2-1 | TRBV6-5 | TRBD2 | once | TGTGCCAGCAGGGACGGGACTAGCGGTAATGAGCAGTTCTTC | CASRDGTSGNEQFF
TRBJ2-2 | TRBV7-3 | . | . | TGTGCCAGCAGCCTTAATCGGGGACATGGCACCGGGGAGCTGTTTTTT | CASSLNRGHGTGELFF
TRBJ1-3 | TRBV9 | . | . | TGTGCCAGCAGCGTAGACCCCGCCAGTGGAAACACCATATATTTT | CASSVDPASGNTIYF
TRBJ2-3 | TRBV18 | . | . | TGTGCCAGCTCACCTGGGAGCGGCAGCACAGATACGCAGTATTTT | CASSPGSGSTDTQYF
TRBJ1-6 | TRBV6-6 | TRBD1 | . | TGTGCCAGCAGTTACTCAACGGGACAGGGAGGATCACCCCTCCACTTT | CASSYSTGQGGSPLHF
TRBJ1-4 | TRBV7-9 | . | . | TGTGCCAGCAGCTTAGGCCAGATGAATGAAAAACTGTTTTTT | CASSLGQMNEKLFF
TRBJ1-6 | TRBV10-3 | TRBD1 | . | TGTGCCATCAGAGGGGGCCCTGATATTTCACCCCTCCACTTT | CAIRGGPDISPLHF